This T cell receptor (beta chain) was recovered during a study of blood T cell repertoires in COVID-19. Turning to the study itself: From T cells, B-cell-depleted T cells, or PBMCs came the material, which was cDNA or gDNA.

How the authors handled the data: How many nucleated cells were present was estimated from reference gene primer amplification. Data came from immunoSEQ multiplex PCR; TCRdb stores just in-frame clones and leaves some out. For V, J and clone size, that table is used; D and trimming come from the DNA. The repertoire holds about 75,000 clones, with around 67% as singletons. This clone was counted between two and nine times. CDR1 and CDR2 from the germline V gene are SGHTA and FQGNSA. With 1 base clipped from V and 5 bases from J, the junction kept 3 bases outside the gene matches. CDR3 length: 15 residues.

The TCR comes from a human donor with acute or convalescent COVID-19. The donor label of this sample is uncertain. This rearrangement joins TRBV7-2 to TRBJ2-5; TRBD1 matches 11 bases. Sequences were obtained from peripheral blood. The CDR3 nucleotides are TGTGCCAGCAGCTTAGGGGACAGGGGGTCGGAGACCCAGTACTTC. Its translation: CASSLGDRGSETQYF.